This T cell receptor beta chain was obtained from a study of shared clonotypes between healthy human individuals. Nashville, Tennessee was home to all donors, each a Caucasian adult. The assay was carried out at the deep level. Study processing details: ImmunoSEQ gave junction-only sequences without quality scores, so filtering differed. TCRdb keeps only in-frame clones here, not all; method: immunoSEQ multiplex PCR. V, J and clone size are taken as reported in that table, and D and trimming were inferred from the DNA itself. The sample has roughly 1,600,000 clones, about 98.5% seen once. Germline loops: CDR1 SGHAT, CDR2 FQNNGV. The CDR3 covers 16 residues. Trimming shortened V by 5 bases and J by 1 base, and 14 bases separated the two germline ends.

Specimen: naive CD4+ T cells sorted from blood. Subset reported: CD45RA+ positively selected. This receptor was obtained from a man aged 25-45 years in good health. This chain connects TRBV11-2 to TRBJ2-2, with D hard to call. CDR3 nucleotide sequence: TGTGCCAGCAGCCCCATGGCGTCCGTGAACACCGGGGAGCTGTTTTTT. Amino acid sequence: CASSPMASVNTGELFF.